This T cell receptor beta chain was identified in a study of PD-1 blockade in classical Hodgkin lymphoma. Findings and limits, study-wide: Newly diagnosed patients reportedly trailed healthy donors in baseline TCR diversity.

TCRdb keeps only in-frame clones here, not all; method: immunoSEQ multiplex PCR. The table shows around 65,000 clones, with around nine tenths occurring only once. The time point is: cycle 4 day 1 (C4D1), after five to seven weeks of nivolumab. The patients all showed relapse after autologous stem cell transplantation, while their brentuximab vedotin exposure varied. When best responses were assessed, they were complete response, partial response or progressive disease. V lost 4 bases and J lost 3; bases outside the gene matches: 3. This CDR3 is built from 15 residues. Germline V gene sequence: CDR1 SGHDN, CDR2 FVKESK. As concerns this clone: Antigen unknown.

The source was peripheral blood mononuclear cells (PBMCs), collected before the fourth cycle of nivolumab. This receptor was identified in a human donor with classical Hodgkin lymphoma. The genes are TRBV14 and TRBJ1-2; 12 nucleotides match TRBD1. As DNA, the CDR3 is TGTGCCAGCAGCCGAGGGACAGGGGGCGACTATGGCTACACCTTC. The encoded protein is CASSRGTGGDYGYTF.